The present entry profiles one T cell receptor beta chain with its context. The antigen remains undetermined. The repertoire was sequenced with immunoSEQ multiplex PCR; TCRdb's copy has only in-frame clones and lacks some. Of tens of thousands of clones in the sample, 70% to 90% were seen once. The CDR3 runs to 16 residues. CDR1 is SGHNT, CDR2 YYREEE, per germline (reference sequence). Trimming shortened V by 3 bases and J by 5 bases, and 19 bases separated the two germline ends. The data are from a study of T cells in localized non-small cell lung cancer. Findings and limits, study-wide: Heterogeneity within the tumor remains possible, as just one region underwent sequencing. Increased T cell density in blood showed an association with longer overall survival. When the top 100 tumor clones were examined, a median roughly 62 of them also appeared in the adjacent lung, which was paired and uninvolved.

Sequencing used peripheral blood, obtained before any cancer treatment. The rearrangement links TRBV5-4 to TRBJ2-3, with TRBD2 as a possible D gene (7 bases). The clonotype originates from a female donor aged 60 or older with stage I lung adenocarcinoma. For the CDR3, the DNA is TGTGCCAGCAGCTCTGTCACGGGGGGCCGGGAAGATACGCAGTATTTT. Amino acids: CASSSVTGGREDTQYF.